These 24 T cell receptor beta chains were sequenced from one sample in a study of CD4 T cells in relation to SARS-CoV-2 and coronaviruses. TCRdb's table, derived via immunoSEQ multiplex PCR, lists solely in-frame clones and lacks some. The table shows approximately 59,000 clones, with over 70% occurring only once. CD4+ T cells from unexposed donors were obtained before the COVID-19 pandemic (2011-2018). The sequenced sample was memory CD4+ T cells from PBMCs. The receptors stem from a human donor in good health.

This clone was counted once. The V call is TRBV11-2, the J call TRBJ2-7; no reliable D call. CDR1 is SGHAT, CDR2 FQNNGV, per germline. The CDR3 sequence is 15 residues long. Between the trimmed V and J ends, which lost 1 base and 4 bases, there was a span of 14 bases. CDR3 DNA sequence: TGTGCCAGCAGCTTAGGTGTACCGCTACTTTACGAGCAGTACTTC. The encoded protein is CASSLGVPLLYEQYF.

The rearrangement links TRBV5-4 to TRBJ1-2; tentative D call: TRBD1 (6 bases). The V end lost 3 bases, the J end lost 7 bases, and 13 bases lay between the germline ends. Germline-derived CDR1 and CDR2 are SGHNT and YYREEE (reference sequence). This CDR3 region has 13 residues. The chain's CDR3 is CASSWGGAFGYTF. The CDR3 bases are TGTGCCAGCAGCTGGGGGGGGGCCTTTGGCTACACCTTC.

The chain uses TRBV9 and TRBJ2-5; D is unclear. CDR3 length equals 14 residues. The germline gives CDR1 SGDLS, CDR2 YYNGEE. Deletions cut 2 bases from V and 5 bases from J, with 13 bases between. This CDR3 reads CASSVTTGGETQYF. The CDR3 DNA follows: TGTGCCAGCAGCGTGACCACGGGCGGCGAGACCCAGTACTTC.

The V call is TRBV18, the J call TRBJ2-2; 10 positions match TRBD1. V shed 2 bases, J shed 4 bases, and the junction held 10 bases outside the gene matches. This CDR3 is 18 amino acids long. The V gene's germline CDR1 is KGHSH and CDR2 LQKENI. This CDR3 is CASSPYGTGVLTTGELFF. DNA for the CDR3: TGTGCCAGCTCACCATACGGGACAGGGGTCCTTACCACCGGGGAGCTGTTTTTT.

This chain joins TRBV14 and TRBJ1-2; D is uncertain. Trimming pared 0 bases from V and 4 bases from J, leaving 18 bases between. CDR3 length: 17 amino acids. Germline lookup yields CDR1 SGHDN and CDR2 FVKESK. CDR3: CASSQDTKESGRYGYTF. CDR3 in DNA: TGTGCCAGCAGCCAAGATACCAAGGAATCCGGCCGCTATGGCTACACCTTC.

The table lists this clone with a count of one. The chain joins TRBV28 to TRBJ2-6; D unclear. CDR1 MDHEN and CDR2 SYDVKM come from the germline V gene. The CDR3 contains 14 residues. Trimming cost V 6 bases and J 0 bases, with 6 bases left between them. CDR3 nucleotides: TGTGCCAGCAGCTGGCCCTCTGGGGCCAACGTCCTGACTTTC. Translation gives CASSWPSGANVLTF.

The rearrangement uses TRBV4-2 and TRBJ2-7; 9 positions match TRBD1. Germline V lookup: CDR1 LGHNA, CDR2 YNFKEQ. CDR3 length: 17 amino acids. V dropped 1 base and J dropped 0; count of bases not matched to a gene: 7. DNA of the CDR3: TGTGCCAGCAGCCAAGGATCCGGGACAGGGAGCTCCTACGAGCAGTACTTC. Amino acids: CASSQGSGTGSSYEQYF.

This rearrangement joins TRBV27 to TRBJ2-7, with D possibly being TRBD1 (6 bases). Germline loops: CDR1 MNHEY, CDR2 SMNVEV (reference sequence). V was clipped by 7 bases and J by 6 bases, with 22 bases between them. The CDR3 length is 15 residues. DNA of the CDR3: TGTGCCAGCACCCCACTTGGTGCTGGGGGCCGCGAGCAGTACTTC. It codes for CASTPLGAGGREQYF.

This rearrangement joins TRBV7-2 to TRBJ2-1; TRBD2 agrees at 10 bases. Per germline, CDR1 SGHTA and CDR2 FQGNSA. This CDR3 comprises 17 residues. V shed 5 bases and J 5 bases; nucleotides not matched to a gene: 12. The CDR3, as DNA: TGTGCCAGCAGCCCTGATTGGGGGACTAGCGACAACAATGAGCAGTTCTTC. Protein product: CASSPDWGTSDNNEQFF.

This clone was picked up one time. The rearrangement links TRBV5-4 to TRBJ2-3; D is unresolved. Germline CDR1 and CDR2: SGHNT and YYREEE (reference sequence). This CDR3 contains 15 residues. Trimming removed 0 bases from V and 6 bases from J, with 14 bases in between. CDR3 amino acids: CASSLDGPILDTQYF. CDR3 DNA: TGTGCCAGCAGCTTGGACGGGCCCATTTTGGATACGCAGTATTTT.

This clone has only a few counts. This rearrangement joins TRBV5-4 to TRBJ1-6; 9 bases match TRBD1. CDR1 is SGHNT and CDR2 is YYREEE in the germline V gene (reference sequence). The length of the CDR3 is 14 residues. V trimming: 7 bases; J trimming: 6 bases; junction bases outside the gene matches: 5. The CDR3 sequence: CASGDRASNSPLHF. CDR3 in DNA: TGTGCCAGCGGGGACAGGGCCTCTAATTCACCCCTCCACTTT.

CDR3 protein: CSARMGNTIYF. In DNA form, the CDR3 reads TGCAGCGCCCGTATGGGAAACACCATATATTTT. V and J are TRBV29-1 and TRBJ1-3; D uncertain. V was cut by 7 bases and J by 4 bases, with 8 bases left in between. Germline CDR1 and CDR2: SQVTM and ANQGSEA. The CDR3 runs 11 residues. Variable domain in full (rest from reference TRBV29-1 and TRBJ1-3): SAVISQKPSRDICQRGTSLTIQCQVDSQVTMMFWYRQQPGQSLTLIATANQGSEATYESGFVIDKFPISRPNLTFSTLTVSNMSPEDSSIYLCSARMGNTIYFGEGSWLTVV.

The CDR3 spells CASSRPGSGLWGYTF. CDR3 coding DNA: TGTGCCAGCAGCCGACCAGGGTCGGGACTCTGGGGCTACACCTTC. This sequence joins TRBV14 and TRBJ1-2, with D possibly being TRBD1 (5 bases). The CDR3 extends over 15 amino acids. Trimming stripped 4 bases from V and 8 bases from J, with 20 bases between. Germline CDR1 reads SGHDN; CDR2 reads FVKESK. Complete variable domain (other parts from reference TRBV14 and TRBJ1-2): EAGVTQFPSHSVIEKGQTVTLRCDPISGHDNLYWYRRVMGKEIKFLLHFVKESKQDESGMPNNRFLAERTGGTYSTLKVQPAELEDSGVYFCASSRPGSGLWGYTFGSGTRLTVV.

The V gene is TRBV10-3, the J gene TRBJ1-1; no definite D call. CDR1 is ENHRY and CDR2 is SYGVKD in the germline V gene. The CDR3 consists of 12 residues. With 3 bases removed from V and 7 bases from J, the gap between germline ends came to 9 bases. As DNA, the CDR3 is TGTGCCATCAGTGACCCCGCCTATGAAGCTTTCTTT. Its protein is CAISDPAYEAFF.

A single count supports this clone. CDR3 in amino acids: CAWSDRPNEKLFF. In DNA form, the CDR3 reads TGTGCCTGGAGTGACCGGCCAAATGAAAAACTGTTTTTT. The chain combines TRBV30 with TRBJ1-4; D unclear. Trimming removed 1 base from V and 5 bases from J, with 8 bases in between. Germline CDR1 GTSNPN, CDR2 SVGIG (reference sequence). The CDR3 is 13 amino acids.

This chain links TRBV2 with TRBJ2-1; 12 bases map to TRBD1. CDR1 and CDR2 (germline): SNHLY, FYNNEI. V was clipped by 4 bases and J by 14 bases; unmatched bases: 6. The CDR3 runs to 13 residues. The CDR3 DNA is TGTGCCAGCAGTGGGGACAGGGGGCAGGTTAAGTTCTTC. Translation gives CASSGDRGQVKFF.

This clone has just a few counts. V usage is TRBV7-2 and J usage is TRBJ1-5; no definite D call. The germline V gene has CDR1 SGHTA and CDR2 FQGNSA. V was clipped by 3 bases and J by 7 bases, with 16 bases between them. This CDR3 contains 15 residues. CDR3 amino acids: CASSFGAVAGQPQHF. CDR3 DNA: TGTGCCAGCAGCTTTGGTGCAGTTGCCGGACAGCCCCAGCATTTT.

This chain joins TRBV5-1 and TRBJ1-2; 10 bases are a match to TRBD1. The CDR3 extends over 17 amino acids. Germline V CDR1 and CDR2: SGHRS, YFSETQ. The V segment lost 2 bases and the J segment 3 bases; nucleotides outside the gene matches: 10. Here the CDR3 DNA reads TGCGCCAGCAGCTTACCGACAGGGGGCTTGCAGGACTATGGCTACACCTTC. Its protein is CASSLPTGGLQDYGYTF. The whole variable domain, filled in from reference TRBV5-1 and TRBJ1-2, reads KAGVTQTPRYLIKTRGQQVTLSCSPISGHRSVSWYQQTPGQGLQFLFEYFSETQRNKGNFPGRFSGRQFSNSRSEMNVSTLELGDSALYLCASSLPTGGLQDYGYTFGSGTRLTVV.

The chain carries TRBV29-1 and TRBJ1-2; 7 bases map to TRBD1. V lost 6 bases and J lost 6; bases outside the gene matches: 4. This CDR3 is 11 amino acids long. Looked up from germline, CDR1 is SQVTM and CDR2 is ANQGSEA. CDR3 DNA sequence: TGCAGCGTGGACAGGTTGCATGGCTACACCTTC. Residues: CSVDRLHGYTF.

CDR3 sequence (DNA): TGTGCCTGGAAGGTTTGGGGGACTCTCTACAATGAGCAGTTCTTC. This sequence encodes CAWKVWGTLYNEQFF. This sequence joins TRBV30 and TRBJ2-1; a possible D gene is TRBD2 (6 bases). V was clipped by 4 bases and J by 3 bases, with 16 bases between them. The CDR3 has 15 residues. Germline-derived CDR1 and CDR2 are GTSNPN and SVGIG (reference sequence). The full variable domain, its missing parts supplied by reference TRBV30 and TRBJ2-1, is SQTIHQWPATLVQPVGSPLSLECTVEGTSNPNLYWYRQAAGRGLQLLFYSVGIGQISSEVPQNLSASRPQDRQFILSSKKLLLSDSGFYLCAWKVWGTLYNEQFFGPGTRLTVL.

This chain connects TRBV9 to TRBJ1-4, with TRBD1 as a possible D gene (6 bases). Germline CDR1 and CDR2: SGDLS and YYNGEE. This CDR3 comprises 15 residues. V shed 3 bases and J shed 6 bases, with 15 bases lying between them. Written as DNA, the CDR3 is TGTGCCAGCAGCGACCGGGACAAGCGCGATGAAAAACTGTTTTTT. It is translated as CASSDRDKRDEKLFF.

The V and J genes are TRBV6-5 and TRBJ1-3; the D gene is possibly TRBD1 (5 bases). The CDR3 runs to 15 residues. The germline V and J ends were trimmed by 2 bases and 4 bases, with 12 bases remaining between them. Germline values: CDR1 MNHEY, CDR2 SVGAGI. The CDR3 nucleotides read TGTGCCAGCAGTTACGGGGGGTCAGGGGGAAACACCATATATTTT. Translated: CASSYGGSGGNTIYF.

In DNA, the CDR3 is TGTGCCAGCAGTTCGAACCGGGACAACCAAGAGACCCAGTACTTC. It encodes CASSSNRDNQETQYF. The chain employs TRBV28 and TRBJ2-5; the D gene is possibly TRBD1 (6 bases). The CDR3 has 15 amino acids. Germline loops: CDR1 MDHEN, CDR2 SYDVKM. With 4 bases removed from V and 0 bases from J, the gap between germline ends came to 12 bases. Combining the CDR3 with reference TRBV28 and TRBJ2-5 gives the whole variable domain DVKVTQSSRYLVKRTGEKVFLECVQDMDHENMFWYRQDPGLGLRLIYFSYDVKMKEKGDIPEGYSVSREKKERFSLILESASTNQTSMYLCASSSNRDNQETQYFGPGTRLLVL.

This chain connects TRBV19 to TRBJ2-7; D tentatively reads TRBD1 or TRBD2 (5 bases each). V lost 0 bases to trimming and J lost 2 bases, with 14 bases between them. CDR1 and CDR2 from the germline V gene are LNHDA and SQIVND (reference sequence). This CDR3 is 16 amino acids long. The CDR3 spells CASSIESGAGTYEQYF. CDR3 sequence (DNA): TGTGCCAGTAGTATAGAGTCCGGGGCCGGGACCTACGAGCAGTACTTC.